Listed below are T cell receptor beta chains from one sample, sequenced in a study of CD8 T cells in Susac syndrome. TCRdb called the immunoSEQ multiplex PCR reads again in MiXCR, with one record for every CDR3 protein. Of 250,000 to 300,000 distinct CDR3 sequences listed, about 88% are singletons. Specimen: CD8+ T cells from PBMCs. Receptors originate from a human donor with multiple sclerosis. Each CDR3 is given with its conserved first and last residue.

V gene: TRBV6-5; J gene: TRBJ2-3; CDR3 protein: CASSLRDWSADTQYF
V gene: TRBV19; J gene: TRBJ1-5; CDR3 protein: CASSGRVNQPQHF
V gene: TRBV7-6; J gene: TRBJ1-5; CDR3 protein: CASSLAGAREPQHF
V gene: TRBV27; J gene: TRBJ2-7; CDR3 protein: CASSPQGADPTYEQYF
V gene: TRBV12-3/TRBV12-4; J gene: TRBJ2-1; CDR3 protein: CASSLGPATSSYNEQFF
V gene: TRBV28; J gene: TRBJ2-3; CDR3 protein: CASSYRGPDTQYF
V gene: TRBV20-1; J gene: TRBJ1-6; CDR3 protein: CSASLPGQGDSPLHF
V gene: TRBV7-9; J gene: TRBJ1-1; CDR3 protein: CASSLVVGSPEAFF
V gene: TRBV9; J gene: TRBJ2-2; CDR3 protein: CASSAALTDHINTGELFF
V gene: TRBV12-3/TRBV12-4; J gene: TRBJ2-2; CDR3 protein: CAILSGELFF